These T cell receptor beta chains were read from a single sample in a study of CD8 T cells in Susac syndrome. TCRdb redid the calling of the immunoSEQ multiplex PCR reads with MiXCR, one entry per CDR3 protein. The sample lists over 130,000 distinct CDR3 sequences, around 95% occurring once. Sequencing input: CD4+ T cells from PBMCs. The receptors were sampled from a human donor with multiple sclerosis. The CDR3 runs from the conserved cysteine through the conserved F or W. Each record gives: V gene, D gene, clone size, J gene, CDR3 DNA, CDR3 protein. A D gene is named only where the DNA matches it firmly. Rows give clone size only sometimes, using once, few, many, or a class for an expanded clone.

>TRBV5-4|.|.|TRBJ2-7
TGTGCCAGCAGCTCACCGGTCTCCTACGAGCAGTACTTC
CASSSPVSYEQYF
>TRBV19|.|.|TRBJ1-5
TGTGCCAGTAATTATAAAAGCGGGGGCGGTCAGCCCCAGCATTTT
CASNYKSGGGQPQHF
>TRBV12-3/TRBV12-4|.|.|TRBJ2-7
TGTGCCAGCAGTTTAATTGGGTTCGAGCAGTACTTC
CASSLIGFEQYF
>TRBV28|.|.|TRBJ2-7
TGTGCCAGCACCCTGATGGGGGGCGAGCAGTACTTC
CASTLMGGEQYF
>TRBV28|TRBD2|.|TRBJ2-5
TGTGCCAGCAGTTTCTCGAGACAGCGGGGGACCCAAGAGACCCAGTACTTC
CASSFSRQRGTQETQYF
>TRBV28|.|.|TRBJ1-1
TGTGCCAGCAGCCACCAGAGGCCGACTCCTGAAGCTTTCTTT
CASSHQRPTPEAFF
>TRBV9|TRBD1|.|TRBJ2-7
TGTGCCAGCAGCCCTCCGACAGGGCGTGAGCAGTACTTC
CASSPPTGREQYF
>TRBV12-3/TRBV12-4|TRBD1|.|TRBJ2-5
TGTGCCAGCAAAAAGACAGGGGTGGCAGAGACCCAGTACTTC
CASKKTGVAETQYF
>TRBV7-6|TRBD1|.|TRBJ2-1
TGTGCCAGCAGCAAGGGACAGCAAATCAATGAGCAGTTCTTC
CASSKGQQINEQFF
>TRBV12-3/TRBV12-4|.|once|TRBJ1-1
TGTGCCAGCAGTGTGTCCGCTGAAGCTTTCTTT
CASSVSAEAFF
>TRBV5-1|.|.|TRBJ2-3
TGCGCCAGCAGCTTGTCGGGGGCCAACACAGATACGCAGTATTTT
CASSLSGANTDTQYF
>TRBV5-6|TRBD1|.|TRBJ1-5
TGTGCCAGCAGCTCGGGACAGGGCAGCAATCAGCCCCAGCATTTT
CASSSGQGSNQPQHF
>TRBV24-1|TRBD1|.|TRBJ2-5
TGTGCCACCAGTGATCGCCGGGACAGGGTTGAGACCCAGTACTTC
CATSDRRDRVETQYF
>TRBV3-1|TRBD1|once|TRBJ2-1
TGTGCCAGCAGCCAAAGGGGGCTTTACTACAATGAGCAGTTCTTC
CASSQRGLYYNEQFF
>TRBV20-1|.|.|TRBJ1-5
TGCAGTGCTTACCCCGGGGGCAGAGGGGATCAGCCCCAGCATTTT
CSAYPGGRGDQPQHF
>TRBV15|.|.|TRBJ1-4
TGTGCCACCAGCAGAGATCGGGGGAGCGGATGGGAAAAACTGTTTTTT
CATSRDRGSGWEKLFF
>TRBV11-2|.|.|TRBJ2-5
TGTGCCAGCAGCTTAGGCCCGGGGCCTCAAGAGACCCAGTACTTC
CASSLGPGPQETQYF
>TRBV6-5|.|.|TRBJ2-1
TGTGCCAGCAGTGGTCTTTCTGGGAATGAGCAGTTCTTC
CASSGLSGNEQFF
>TRBV30|TRBD1|.|TRBJ2-2
TGTGCCTGGAGTATCGGACAGGGGTACACCGGGGAGCTGTTTTTT
CAWSIGQGYTGELFF
>TRBV5-1|.|.|TRBJ2-1
TGCGCCAGCACATCAGGGGTTTTGAGGGATGAGCAGTTCTTC
CASTSGVLRDEQFF
>TRBV12-3/TRBV12-4|TRBD1|.|TRBJ1-2
TGTGCCAGCACCAGGACAGGGGACTTCTATGGCTACACCTTC
CASTRTGDFYGYTF
>TRBV3-1|.|.|TRBJ2-7
TGTGCCAGCAGCCAAGACCGGGATTCCTACGAGCAGTACTTC
CASSQDRDSYEQYF
>TRBV12-3/TRBV12-4|.|.|TRBJ1-5
TGTGCCAGCAGTTTATCCCATAATCAGCCCCAGCATTTT
CASSLSHNQPQHF
>TRBV12-3/TRBV12-4|.|.|TRBJ1-5
TGTGCCAGCAGCTTACGCAGCTACGGACCCCAGCATTTT
CASSLRSYGPQHF
>TRBV28|.|.|TRBJ2-5
TGTGCCAGCAGCTCCCGGGACCCGAAGGGCCAGTACTTC
CASSSRDPKGQYF
>TRBV5-6|.|once|TRBJ1-2
TGTGCCAGCCGGGCTCAGGGCATTGGCTACACCTTC
CASRAQGIGYTF
>TRBV6-1|.|.|TRBJ2-3
TGTGCCAGCAGTGTTTTGGCACCAACTAGCACAGATACGCAGTATTTT
CASSVLAPTSTDTQYF
>TRBV9|.|once|TRBJ2-3
TGTGCCAGCAGCGTAAGAGTCGGGGAAGGCACAGATACGCAGTATTTT
CASSVRVGEGTDTQYF
>TRBV20-1|.|once|TRBJ2-5
TGCAGTGCTCCCAGGTCCCAGACCCAGTACTTC
CSAPRSQTQYF
>TRBV3-1|.|once|TRBJ1-2
TGTGCCAGCAGCCAAGGTCCGTTTGGCTACACCTTC
CASSQGPFGYTF
>TRBV13|.|.|TRBJ2-4
TGTGCCAGCAGCTTATCCCTAGCCAAAAACATTCAGTACTTC
CASSLSLAKNIQYF
>TRBV20-1|TRBD1|.|TRBJ2-3
TGCAGTGCTAGTCCAGGGGGCGTAACAGATACGCAGTATTTT
CSASPGGVTDTQYF
>TRBV6-5|TRBD1|.|TRBJ1-2
TGTGCCAGCAGTTACTCGAACAGGGGGAACTATGGCTACACCTTC
CASSYSNRGNYGYTF
>TRBV18|.|.|TRBJ2-1
TGTGCCAGCTCACCACCAAACTACAATGAGCAGTTCTTC
CASSPPNYNEQFF
>TRBV29-1|TRBD2|.|TRBJ2-5
TGCAGCGTTGGACTAGCGGGAAGGGAGACCCAGTACTTC
CSVGLAGRETQYF
>TRBV5-1|TRBD1|.|TRBJ2-7
TGCGCCAGCAGCTTGACACCTGGACAGGGGGGCTACGAGCAGTACTTC
CASSLTPGQGGYEQYF
>TRBV14|.|.|TRBJ1-2
TGTGCCAGCAGCCAGGACCGTATTTATGGCTACACCTTC
CASSQDRIYGYTF
>TRBV4-2|.|.|TRBJ1-1
TGTGCCAGCAGCCAAGGGTACGGGAACACTGAAGCTTTCTTT
CASSQGYGNTEAFF
>TRBV29-1|TRBD1|.|TRBJ2-7
TGCAGCGTACGGACAGGGGGATCCTACGAGCAGTACTTC
CSVRTGGSYEQYF
>TRBV5-1|.|.|TRBJ1-4
TGCGCCAGCAGCACTCAGACGGCTACAACTAATGAAAAACTGTTTTTT
CASSTQTATTNEKLFF
>TRBV2|.|.|TRBJ2-5
TGTGCCAGCAGTGGGGACTCCAAAGAGACCCAGTACTTC
CASSGDSKETQYF
>TRBV29-1|.|.|TRBJ2-1
TGCAGCGCGATTCAAGTTTACAATGAGCAGTTCTTC
CSAIQVYNEQFF
>TRBV3-1|.|once|TRBJ1-2
TGTGCCAGCAGCCAAGGAGGCGGCGCTGGCTACACCTTC
CASSQGGGAGYTF
>TRBV24-1|TRBD1|.|TRBJ2-1
TGTGCCACTTCACAGGGGGTCGATGAGCAGTTCTTC
CATSQGVDEQFF
>TRBV19|.|once|TRBJ2-5
TGTGCCACCCGTCTGAGCGGGGAGACCCAGTACTTC
CATRLSGETQYF
>TRBV12-3/TRBV12-4|TRBD1|.|TRBJ1-5
TGTGCCAGCAGTCCCGGGACAGGGTTGCCGGGCAATCAGCCCCAGCATTTT
CASSPGTGLPGNQPQHF
>TRBV5-1|.|.|TRBJ1-2
TGCGCCAGCAGCCATGATTGGAACTATGGCTACACCTTC
CASSHDWNYGYTF
>TRBV28|.|.|TRBJ2-2
TGTGCCAGCATCACCGGGAACACCGGGGAGCTGTTTTTT
CASITGNTGELFF
>TRBV20-1|TRBD1|.|TRBJ1-5
TGCAGTGCTAGAGAGAGGACAGGGGGGAGCAATCAGCCCCAGCATTTT
CSARERTGGSNQPQHF
>TRBV28|.|.|TRBJ2-7
TGTGCCAGCCGGGCAGGGGGGGTAGTGGAACAGTACTTC
CASRAGGVVEQYF
>TRBV20-1|.|.|TRBJ1-5
TGCAGTGCTAGAGATCAGAGGGGGAGGGTAGGGAATCAGCCCCAGCATTTT
CSARDQRGRVGNQPQHF